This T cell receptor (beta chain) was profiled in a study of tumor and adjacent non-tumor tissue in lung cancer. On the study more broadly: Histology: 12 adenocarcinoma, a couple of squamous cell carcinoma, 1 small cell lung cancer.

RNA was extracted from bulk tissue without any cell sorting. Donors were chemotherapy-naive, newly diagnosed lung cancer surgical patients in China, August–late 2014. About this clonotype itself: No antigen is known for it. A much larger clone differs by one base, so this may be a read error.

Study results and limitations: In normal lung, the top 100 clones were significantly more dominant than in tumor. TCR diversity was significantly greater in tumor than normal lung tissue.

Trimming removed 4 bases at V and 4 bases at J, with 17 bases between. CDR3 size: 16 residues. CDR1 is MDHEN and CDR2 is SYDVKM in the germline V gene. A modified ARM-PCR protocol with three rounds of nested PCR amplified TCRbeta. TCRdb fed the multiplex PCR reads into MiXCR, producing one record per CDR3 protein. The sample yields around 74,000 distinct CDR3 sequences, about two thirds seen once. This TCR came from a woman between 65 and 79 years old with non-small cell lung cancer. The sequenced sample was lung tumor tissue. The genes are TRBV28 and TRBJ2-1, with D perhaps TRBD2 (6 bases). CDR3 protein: CASSYPSGWGYNEQFF. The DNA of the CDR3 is TGTGCCAGCAGTTACCCCAGCGGGTGGGGTTACAATGAGCAGTTCTTC.